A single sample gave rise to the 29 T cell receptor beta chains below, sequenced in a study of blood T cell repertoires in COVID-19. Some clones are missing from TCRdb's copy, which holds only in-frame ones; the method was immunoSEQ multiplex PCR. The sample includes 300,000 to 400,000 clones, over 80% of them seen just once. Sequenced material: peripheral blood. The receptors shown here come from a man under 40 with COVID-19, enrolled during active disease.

CDR3 DNA: TGTGCCAGCAGCGCAGAGGACAGGAACACTGAAGCTTTCTTT. It encodes CASSAEDRNTEAFF. The chain couples TRBV9 to TRBJ1-1, with D perhaps matching TRBD1 (6 bases). Trimming pared 3 bases from V and 1 base from J, leaving 10 bases between. There are 14 residues in the CDR3. Germline V gene data show CDR1 as SGDLS and CDR2 as YYNGEE.

DNA of the CDR3: TGTGCCAGCAGCTCGCCGGGACACAAGAACACTGAAGCTTTCTTT. This gives the protein CASSSPGHKNTEAFF. V is TRBV5-4 and J is TRBJ1-1, with D possibly TRBD1 on 6 matching bases. This CDR3 region has 15 residues. Germline V gene lookup returns CDR1 SGHNT and CDR2 YYREEE (reference sequence). Deletions cut 3 bases from V and 1 base from J, with 13 bases between.

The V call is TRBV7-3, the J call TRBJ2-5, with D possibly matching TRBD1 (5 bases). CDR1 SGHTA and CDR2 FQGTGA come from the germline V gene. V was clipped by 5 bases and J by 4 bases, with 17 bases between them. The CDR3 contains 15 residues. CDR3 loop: CASSPIGLQGETQYF. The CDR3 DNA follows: TGTGCCAGCAGCCCCATCGGGTTGCAGGGAGAGACCCAGTACTTC.

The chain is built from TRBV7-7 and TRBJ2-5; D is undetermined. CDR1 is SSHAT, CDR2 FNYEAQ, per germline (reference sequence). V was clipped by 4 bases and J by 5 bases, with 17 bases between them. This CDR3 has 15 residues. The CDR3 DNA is TGTGCCAGCAGCTCCGCCTCAACTGCCCGGGAGACCCAGTACTTC. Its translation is CASSSASTARETQYF. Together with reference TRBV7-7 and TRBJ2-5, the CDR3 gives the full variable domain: GAGVSQSPRYKVTKRGQDVTLRCDPISSHATLYWYQQALGQGPEFLTYFNYEAQPDKSGLPSDRFSAERPEGSISTLTIQRTEQRDSAMYRCASSSASTARETQYFGPGTRLLVL.

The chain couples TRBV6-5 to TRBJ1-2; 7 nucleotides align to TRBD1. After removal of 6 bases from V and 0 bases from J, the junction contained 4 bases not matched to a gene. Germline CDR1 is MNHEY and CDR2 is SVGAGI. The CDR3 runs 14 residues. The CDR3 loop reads CASRGTVTNYGYTF. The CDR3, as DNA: TGTGCCAGCAGAGGGACAGTTACTAACTATGGCTACACCTTC.

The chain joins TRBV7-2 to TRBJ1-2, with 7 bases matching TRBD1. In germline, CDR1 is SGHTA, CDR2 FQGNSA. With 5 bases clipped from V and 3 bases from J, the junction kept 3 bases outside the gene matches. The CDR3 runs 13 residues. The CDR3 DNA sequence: TGTGCCAGCAGCGTTGACAGGGACTATGGCTACACCTTC. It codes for CASSVDRDYGYTF. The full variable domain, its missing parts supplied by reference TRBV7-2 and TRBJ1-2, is GAGVSQSPSNKVTEKGKDVELRCDPISGHTALYWYRQSLGQGLEFLIYFQGNSAPDKSGLPSDRFSAERTGGSVSTLTIQRTQQEDSAVYLCASSVDRDYGYTFGSGTRLTVV.

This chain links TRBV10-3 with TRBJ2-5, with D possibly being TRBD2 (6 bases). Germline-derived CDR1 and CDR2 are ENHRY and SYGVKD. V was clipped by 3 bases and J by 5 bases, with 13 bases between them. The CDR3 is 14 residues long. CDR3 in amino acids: CAISDQLAWETQYF. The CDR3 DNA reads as TGTGCCATCAGTGATCAACTAGCCTGGGAGACCCAGTACTTC.

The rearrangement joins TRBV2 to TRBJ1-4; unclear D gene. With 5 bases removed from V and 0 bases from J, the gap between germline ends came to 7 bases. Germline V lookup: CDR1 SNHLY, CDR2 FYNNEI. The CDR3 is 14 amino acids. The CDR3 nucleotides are TGTGCCAGCAGTCTGTTCCCAACTAATGAAAAACTGTTTTTT. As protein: CASSLFPTNEKLFF.

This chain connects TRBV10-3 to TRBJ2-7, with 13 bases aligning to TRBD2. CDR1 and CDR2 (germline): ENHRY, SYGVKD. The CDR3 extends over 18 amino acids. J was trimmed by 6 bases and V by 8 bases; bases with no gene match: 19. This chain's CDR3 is CAIGVTSGRARSAGEQYF. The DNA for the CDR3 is TGTGCCATCGGAGTTACTAGCGGGAGGGCCCGGTCGGCTGGCGAGCAGTACTTC.

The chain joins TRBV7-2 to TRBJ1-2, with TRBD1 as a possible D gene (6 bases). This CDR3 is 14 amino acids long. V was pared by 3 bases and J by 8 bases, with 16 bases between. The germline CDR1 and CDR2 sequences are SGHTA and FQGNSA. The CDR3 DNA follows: TGTGCCAGCAGCTTCCTGGGACACCCGGGAGGCTACACCTTC. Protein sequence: CASSFLGHPGGYTF.

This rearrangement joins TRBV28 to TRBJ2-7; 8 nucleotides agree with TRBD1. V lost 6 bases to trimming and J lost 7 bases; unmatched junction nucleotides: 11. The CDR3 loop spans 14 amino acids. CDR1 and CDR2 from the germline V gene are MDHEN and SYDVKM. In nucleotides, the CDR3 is TGTGCCAGCAGACAGGGGGGACTCGACGCGGAGCAGTACTTC. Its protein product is CASRQGGLDAEQYF.

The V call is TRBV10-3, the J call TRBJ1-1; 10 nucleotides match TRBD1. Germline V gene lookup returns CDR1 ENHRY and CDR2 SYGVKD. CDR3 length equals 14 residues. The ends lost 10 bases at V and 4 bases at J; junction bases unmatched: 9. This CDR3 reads CATYRTGGVTEAFF. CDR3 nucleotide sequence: TGTGCCACCTACCGGACAGGGGGAGTCACTGAAGCTTTCTTT.

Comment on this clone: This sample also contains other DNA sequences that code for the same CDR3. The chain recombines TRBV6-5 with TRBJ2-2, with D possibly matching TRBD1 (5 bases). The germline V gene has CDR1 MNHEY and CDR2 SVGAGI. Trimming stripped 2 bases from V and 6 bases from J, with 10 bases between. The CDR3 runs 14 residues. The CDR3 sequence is CASSYRTGAGELFF. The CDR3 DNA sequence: TGTGCCAGCAGTTACAGAACAGGCGCCGGGGAGCTGTTTTTT.

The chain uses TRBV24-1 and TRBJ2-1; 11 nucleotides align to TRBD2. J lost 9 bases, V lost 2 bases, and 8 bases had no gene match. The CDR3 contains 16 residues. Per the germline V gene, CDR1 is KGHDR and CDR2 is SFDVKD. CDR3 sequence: CATSDSTSGSIPEQFF. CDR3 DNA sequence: TGTGCCACCAGTGATTCTACTAGCGGGAGTATCCCTGAGCAGTTCTTC.

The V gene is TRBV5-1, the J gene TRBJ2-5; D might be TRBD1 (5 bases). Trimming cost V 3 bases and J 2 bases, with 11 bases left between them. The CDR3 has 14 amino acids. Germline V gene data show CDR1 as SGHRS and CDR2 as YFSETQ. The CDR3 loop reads CASSSRGPQETQYF. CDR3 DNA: TGCGCCAGCAGCTCTAGGGGTCCTCAAGAGACCCAGTACTTC.

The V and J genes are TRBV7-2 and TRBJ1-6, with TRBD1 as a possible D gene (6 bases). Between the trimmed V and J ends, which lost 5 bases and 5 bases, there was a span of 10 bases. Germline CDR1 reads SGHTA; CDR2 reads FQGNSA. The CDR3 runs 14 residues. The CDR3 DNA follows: TGTGCCAGCAGCCAGGACAGCAATAATTCACCCCTCCACTTT. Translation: CASSQDSNNSPLHF.

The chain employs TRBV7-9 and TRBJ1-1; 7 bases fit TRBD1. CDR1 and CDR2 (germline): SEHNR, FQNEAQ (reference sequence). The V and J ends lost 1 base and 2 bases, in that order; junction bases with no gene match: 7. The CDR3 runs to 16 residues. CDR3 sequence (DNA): TGTGCCAGCAGCTTAGTTTCCAAGGGGGCTAACACTGAAGCTTTCTTT. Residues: CASSLVSKGANTEAFF.

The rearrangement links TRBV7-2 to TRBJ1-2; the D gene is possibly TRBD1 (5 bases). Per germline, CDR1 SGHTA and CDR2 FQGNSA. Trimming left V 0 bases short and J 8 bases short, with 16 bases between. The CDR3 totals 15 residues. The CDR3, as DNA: TGTGCCAGCAGCTTAGCTCAGGGTGCGGGGTTGGGCTACACCTTC. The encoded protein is CASSLAQGAGLGYTF. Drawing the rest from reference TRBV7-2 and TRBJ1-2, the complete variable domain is GAGVSQSPSNKVTEKGKDVELRCDPISGHTALYWYRQSLGQGLEFLIYFQGNSAPDKSGLPSDRFSAERTGGSVSTLTIQRTQQEDSAVYLCASSLAQGAGLGYTFGSGTRLTVV.

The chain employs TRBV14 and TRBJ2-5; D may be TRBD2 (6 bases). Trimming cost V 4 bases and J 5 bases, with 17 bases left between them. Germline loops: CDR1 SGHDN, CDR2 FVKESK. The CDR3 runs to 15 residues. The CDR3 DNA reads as TGTGCCAGCAGCCCCCGACTAGTCATCTCGGAGACCCAGTACTTC. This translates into CASSPRLVISETQYF.

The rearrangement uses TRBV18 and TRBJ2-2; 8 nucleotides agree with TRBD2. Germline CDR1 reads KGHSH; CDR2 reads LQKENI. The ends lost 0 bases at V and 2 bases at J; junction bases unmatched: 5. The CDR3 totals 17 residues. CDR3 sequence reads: CASSPPRSGGNTGELFF. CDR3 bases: TGTGCCAGCTCACCACCGCGAAGCGGGGGAAACACCGGGGAGCTGTTTTTT. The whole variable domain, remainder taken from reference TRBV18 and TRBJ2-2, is NAGVMQNPRHLVRRRGQEARLRCSPMKGHSHVYWYRQLPEEGLKFMVYLQKENIIDESGMPKERFSAEFPKEGPSILRIQQVVRGDSAAYFCASSPPRSGGNTGELFFGEGSRLTVL.

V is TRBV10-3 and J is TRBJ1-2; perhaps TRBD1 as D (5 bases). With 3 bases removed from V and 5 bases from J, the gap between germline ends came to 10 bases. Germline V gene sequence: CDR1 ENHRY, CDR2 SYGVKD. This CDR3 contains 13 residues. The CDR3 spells CAISDDSEYGYTF. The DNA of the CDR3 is TGTGCCATCAGTGATGACAGCGAGTATGGCTACACCTTC.

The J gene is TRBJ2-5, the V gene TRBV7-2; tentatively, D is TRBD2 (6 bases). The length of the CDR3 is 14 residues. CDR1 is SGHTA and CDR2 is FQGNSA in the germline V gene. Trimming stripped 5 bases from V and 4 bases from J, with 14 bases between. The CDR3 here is CASSQRASSETQYF. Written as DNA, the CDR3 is TGTGCCAGCAGCCAGCGGGCTAGCTCAGAGACCCAGTACTTC.

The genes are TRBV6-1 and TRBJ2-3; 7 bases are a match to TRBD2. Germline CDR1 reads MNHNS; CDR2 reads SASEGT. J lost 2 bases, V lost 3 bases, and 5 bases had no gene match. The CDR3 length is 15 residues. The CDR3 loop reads CASSEGGGITDTQYF. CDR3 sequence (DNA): TGTGCCAGCAGTGAGGGCGGGGGTATCACAGATACGCAGTATTTT.

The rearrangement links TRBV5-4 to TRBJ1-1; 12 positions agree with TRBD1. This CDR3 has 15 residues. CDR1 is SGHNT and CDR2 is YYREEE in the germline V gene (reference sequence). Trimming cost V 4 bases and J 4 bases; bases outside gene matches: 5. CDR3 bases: TGTGCCAGCAGCGAAGGGACAGGGGGCGTCACTGAAGCTTTCTTT. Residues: CASSEGTGGVTEAFF.

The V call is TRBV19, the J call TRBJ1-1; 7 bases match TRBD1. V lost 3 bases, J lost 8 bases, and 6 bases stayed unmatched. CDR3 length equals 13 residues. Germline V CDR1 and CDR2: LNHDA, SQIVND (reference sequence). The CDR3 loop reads CASSIQGVSEAFF. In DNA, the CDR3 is TGTGCCAGTAGTATTCAGGGGGTCTCGGAAGCTTTCTTT.

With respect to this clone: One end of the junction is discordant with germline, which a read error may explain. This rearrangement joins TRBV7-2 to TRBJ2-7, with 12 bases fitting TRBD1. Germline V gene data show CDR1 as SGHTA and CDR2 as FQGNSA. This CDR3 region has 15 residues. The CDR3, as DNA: TGTGCCAGCAGTTCCTCCGGGACAGGGGGCGAATTGGAAAACTTC. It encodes CASSSSGTGGELENF. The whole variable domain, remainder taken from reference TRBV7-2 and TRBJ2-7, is GAGVSQSPSNKVTEKGKDVELRCDPISGHTALYWYRQSLGQGLEFLIYFQGNSAPDKSGLPSDRFSAERTGGSVSTLTIQRTQQEDSAVYLCASSSSGTGGELENFGPGTRLTVT.

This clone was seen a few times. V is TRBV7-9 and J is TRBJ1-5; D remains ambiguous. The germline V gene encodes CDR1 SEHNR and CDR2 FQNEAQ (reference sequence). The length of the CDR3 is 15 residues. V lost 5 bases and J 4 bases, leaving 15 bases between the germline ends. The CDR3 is CASSPTIGLNQPQHF. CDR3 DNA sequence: TGTGCCAGCAGCCCTACAATCGGACTGAATCAGCCCCAGCATTTT.

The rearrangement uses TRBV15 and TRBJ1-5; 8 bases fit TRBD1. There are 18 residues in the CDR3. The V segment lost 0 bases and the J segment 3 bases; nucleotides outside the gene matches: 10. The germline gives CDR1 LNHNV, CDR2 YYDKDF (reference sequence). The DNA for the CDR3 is TGTGCCACCAGCAGAGATCAGAACATGGGACAGGACAATCAGCCCCAGCATTTT. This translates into CATSRDQNMGQDNQPQHF.

This chain's CDR3 is CARRLAGGTDTQYF. The CDR3 DNA follows: TGTGCCAGACGACTAGCGGGAGGAACAGATACGCAGTATTTT. The V gene is TRBV2, the J gene TRBJ2-3; 13 bases are a match to TRBD2. This CDR3 region has 14 residues. The germline CDR1 and CDR2 sequences are SNHLY and FYNNEI. Trimming removed 9 bases from V and 3 bases from J; junction bases left unmatched: 3.